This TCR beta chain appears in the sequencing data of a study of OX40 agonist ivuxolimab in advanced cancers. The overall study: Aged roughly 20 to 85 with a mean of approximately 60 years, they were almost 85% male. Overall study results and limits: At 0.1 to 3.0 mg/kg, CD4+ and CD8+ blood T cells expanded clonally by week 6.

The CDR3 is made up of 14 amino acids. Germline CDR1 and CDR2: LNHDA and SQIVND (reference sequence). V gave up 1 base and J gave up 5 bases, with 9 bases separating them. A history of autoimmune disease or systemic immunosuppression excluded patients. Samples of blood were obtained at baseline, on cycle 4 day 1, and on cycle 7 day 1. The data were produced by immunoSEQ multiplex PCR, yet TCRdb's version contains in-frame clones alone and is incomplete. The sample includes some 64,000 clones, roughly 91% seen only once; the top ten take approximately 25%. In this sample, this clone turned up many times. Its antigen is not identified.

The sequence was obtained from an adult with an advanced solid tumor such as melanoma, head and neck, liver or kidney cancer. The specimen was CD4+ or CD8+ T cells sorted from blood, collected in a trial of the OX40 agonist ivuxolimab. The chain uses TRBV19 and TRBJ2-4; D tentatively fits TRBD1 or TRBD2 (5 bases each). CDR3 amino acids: CASSIAREQNIQYF. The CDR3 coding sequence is TGTGCCAGTAGTATAGCCAGGGAGCAAAACATTCAGTACTTC.